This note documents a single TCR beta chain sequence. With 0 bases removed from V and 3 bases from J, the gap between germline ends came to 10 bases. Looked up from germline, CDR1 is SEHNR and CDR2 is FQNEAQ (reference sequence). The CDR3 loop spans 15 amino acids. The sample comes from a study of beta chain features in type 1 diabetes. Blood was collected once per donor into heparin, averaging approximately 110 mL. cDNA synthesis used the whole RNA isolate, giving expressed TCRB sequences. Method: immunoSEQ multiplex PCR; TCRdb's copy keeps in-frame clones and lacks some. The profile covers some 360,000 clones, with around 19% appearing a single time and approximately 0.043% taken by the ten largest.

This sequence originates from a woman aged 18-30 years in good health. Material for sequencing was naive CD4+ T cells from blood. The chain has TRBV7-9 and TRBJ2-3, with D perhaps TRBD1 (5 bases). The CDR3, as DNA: TGTGCCAGCAGCTTAGCAAGGAGACAGACAGATACGCAGTATTTT. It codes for CASSLARRQTDTQYF.